This is a list of T cell receptor beta chains from one sample in a study of blood T cell repertoires in COVID-19. Using immunoSEQ multiplex PCR, the repertoire was profiled, and TCRdb retains in-frame clones only, with some absent. Among roughly 150,000 clones listed, more than 75% were seen once. Sequenced input: peripheral blood. The receptors stem from a woman aged 55-70 years with COVID-19, enrolled during active disease. The CDR3 runs from the conserved cysteine through the conserved F or W. Each record gives: CDR3 length, J gene, D gene, V gene, clone size, CDR3 protein, CDR3 DNA. D genes are given only for firm matches. Size tells how often a clone was seen (once, few, many) or the class of an expanded clone, and some rows leave it out.

15 | TRBJ1-1 | TRBD1 | TRBV18 | NA | CASSRQGEVDTEAFF | TGTGCCAGCTCTCGACAGGGGGAGGTTGACACTGAAGCTTTCTTT
13 | TRBJ1-2 | TRBD1 | TRBV2 | NA | CASSEQGDYGYTF | TGTGCCAGCAGTGAACAGGGGGACTATGGCTACACCTTC
15 | TRBJ2-3 | TRBD2 | TRBV3-1/TRBV3-2 | NA | CASSQDVAGADTQYF | TGTGCCAGCAGCCAAGACGTAGCGGGAGCAGATACGCAGTATTTT
15 | TRBJ1-4 | NA | TRBV15 | NA | CATSRDRGGAEKLFF | TGTGCCACCAGCAGAGATCGAGGAGGGGCTGAAAAACTGTTTTTT
12 | TRBJ1-2 | NA | TRBV30 | NA | CAWSDRPLGYTF | TGTGCCTGGTCCGACAGGCCGCTAGGCTACACCTTC
14 | TRBJ1-2 | NA | TRBV4-1 | NA | CASSQLVRGYGYTF | TGCGCCAGCAGCCAGTTAGTGAGAGGCTATGGCTACACCTTC
13 | TRBJ1-1 | NA | TRBV10-3 | NA | CAISGGENTEAFF | TGTGCCATCAGTGGGGGGGAGAACACTGAAGCTTTCTTT
13 | TRBJ1-5 | NA | TRBV7-2 | NA | CASSRQGNQPQHF | TGTGCCAGCAGTCGACAGGGCAATCAGCCCCAGCATTTT
13 | TRBJ1-1 | NA | TRBV9 | few | CASSPGGGTEAFF | TGTGCCAGCAGCCCCGGGGGAGGCACTGAAGCTTTCTTT
13 | TRBJ2-7 | NA | TRBV9 | NA | CASSGAGAEEQYF | TGTGCCAGCAGCGGGGCGGGGGCAGAAGAGCAGTACTTC
15 | TRBJ1-1 | NA | TRBV19 | NA | CASSPFSDLNTEAFF | TGTGCCAGTAGTCCCTTCAGCGACCTGAACACTGAAGCTTTCTTT
13 | TRBJ2-5 | NA | TRBV7-3 | NA | CASSFGPGETQYF | NA
18 | TRBJ1-2 | TRBD1 | TRBV19 | few | CASSTRSRRGTGDYGYTF | TGTGCCAGTAGTACCCGAAGCCGTCGGGGGACAGGGGACTATGGCTACACCTTC
12 | TRBJ1-4 | NA | TRBV11-2 | NA | CASSLGGTGLFF | TGTGCCAGCAGCTTGGGGGGAACTGGACTGTTTTTT
15 | TRBJ1-5 | NA | TRBV7-9 | once | CASSRQGSGNQPQHF | TGTGCCAGCAGTCGTCAGGGGTCGGGCAATCAGCCCCAGCATTTT
16 | TRBJ2-1 | TRBD1 | TRBV9 | NA | CASSIRTGSSYNEQFF | TGTGCCAGCAGCATTCGGACAGGGAGCTCCTACAATGAGCAGTTCTTC
13 | TRBJ2-7 | TRBD1 | TRBV18 | NA | CASSPGQGNEQYF | TGTGCCAGCTCACCGGGACAGGGGAACGAGCAGTACTTC
14 | TRBJ2-7 | NA | TRBV9 | NA | CASSVVPEGYEQYF | TGTGCCAGCAGCGTAGTTCCGGAGGGCTACGAGCAGTACTTC
11 | TRBJ1-1 | NA | TRBV29-1 | NA | CSVDVEIEAFF | TGCAGCGTTGACGTCGAGATTGAAGCTTTCTTT
14 | TRBJ1-1 | TRBD1 | TRBV10-3 | NA | CAISRTGENTEAFF | TGTGCCATCAGTAGGACAGGGGAGAACACTGAAGCTTTCTTT
14 | TRBJ1-1 | NA | TRBV14 | NA | CASSRYGQDTEAFF | TGTGCCAGCAGCCGCTATGGGCAGGACACTGAAGCTTTCTTT
13 | TRBJ1-1 | TRBD1 | TRBV5-1 | NA | CASKGQGYTEAFF | TGCGCCAGCAAGGGACAGGGGTACACTGAAGCTTTCTTT
18 | TRBJ1-4 | TRBD1 | TRBV19 | NA | CASHPTSPGGPRREKLFF | TGTGCCAGCCACCCCACCTCGCCAGGGGGCCCTCGACGTGAAAAACTGTTTTTT
13 | TRBJ1-2 | TRBD1 | TRBV5-1 | NA | CASSATGVGGYTF | TGCGCCAGCAGCGCTACAGGGGTAGGTGGCTACACCTTC
16 | TRBJ1-1 | NA | TRBV13 | NA | CASSPYSGPMNTEAFF | TGTGCCAGCAGCCCATACAGTGGGCCCATGAACACTGAAGCTTTCTTT
13 | TRBJ1-3 | NA | TRBV14 | NA | CASSRESVNTIYF | TGTGCCAGCAGCCGGGAGTCTGTAAACACCATATATTTT
15 | TRBJ1-2 | NA | TRBV4-1 | few | CASSQDIQGVFGYTF | TGCGCCAGCAGCCAAGATATACAGGGAGTGTTTGGCTACACCTTC
16 | TRBJ1-2 | TRBD1 | TRBV5-1 | once | CASSPVALQGNYGYTF | TGCGCCAGCAGCCCGGTCGCCTTACAGGGGAACTATGGCTACACCTTC
13 | TRBJ1-5 | TRBD1 | TRBV6-5 | NA | CASSRDRAGPQHF | TGTGCCAGCAGCCGAGACAGGGCAGGGCCCCAGCATTTT
13 | TRBJ1-1 | NA | TRBV27 | NA | CASLTYLDREAFF | TGTGCCAGCCTGACTTATCTGGATCGTGAAGCTTTCTTT
12 | TRBJ2-5 | NA | TRBV30 | NA | CAWSVIRETQYF | TGTGCCTGGAGTGTTATCAGGGAGACCCAGTACTTC
15 | TRBJ1-5 | TRBD1 | TRBV6-6 | NA | CASSSRTGLNQPQHF | TGTGCCAGCAGTTCCAGGACAGGCCTCAATCAGCCCCAGCATTTT
12 | TRBJ1-2 | NA | TRBV24-1 | NA | CATSDASYGYTF | TGTGCCACCAGTGACGCCAGCTATGGCTACACCTTC
15 | TRBJ1-4 | TRBD1 | TRBV19 | NA | CASSPTGGPNEKLFF | TGTGCCAGTAGTCCCACAGGGGGGCCTAATGAAAAACTGTTTTTT
11 | TRBJ2-1 | NA | TRBV6-5 | NA | CASRLNNEQFF | TGTGCCAGCAGACTTAACAATGAGCAGTTCTTC
17 | TRBJ2-7 | TRBD1 | TRBV12-5 | NA | CASGLVRQGTGSYEQYF | TGTGCTAGTGGTTTGGTACGTCAAGGGACAGGCTCCTACGAGCAGTACTTC
14 | TRBJ2-7 | TRBD1 | TRBV18 | NA | CASSPDRASYEQYF | TGTGCCAGCTCACCGGACAGGGCATCTTACGAGCAGTACTTC
14 | TRBJ1-2 | TRBD1 | TRBV2 | once | CASLLLRQGYGYTF | TGTGCCAGCCTCCTTCTCAGACAGGGATATGGCTACACCTTC
13 | TRBJ2-3 | TRBD1 | TRBV28 | NA | CASHSRGRDTQYF | TGTGCCAGCCATTCGAGGGGGCGAGATACGCAGTATTTT
15 | TRBJ2-2 | TRBD2 | TRBV7-7 | NA | CASSFIAGGPGELFF | TGTGCTAGCAGCTTCATAGCGGGAGGGCCCGGGGAGCTGTTTTTT
14 | TRBJ1-2 | NA | TRBV18 | once | CASSPAGLFYGYTF | TGTGCCAGCTCACCTGCAGGCCTCTTTTATGGCTACACCTTC
17 | TRBJ1-3 | TRBD1 | TRBV9 | NA | CASSVRDRSNSGNTIYF | TGTGCCAGCAGCGTAAGGGACAGATCCAACTCTGGAAACACCATATATTTT
15 | TRBJ2-3 | TRBD1 | TRBV5-1 | many | CASSSPTGGADTQYF | TGCGCCAGCAGCTCGCCGACAGGGGGCGCAGATACGCAGTATTTT
15 | TRBJ1-3 | TRBD1 | TRBV14 | NA | CASSHRTGAGNTIYF | TGTGCCAGCAGCCACAGGACAGGGGCTGGAAACACCATATATTTT
14 | TRBJ1-2 | NA | TRBV6-4 | NA | CASSEQKGGYGYTF | TGTGCCAGCAGTGAGCAGAAAGGGGGCTATGGCTACACCTTC
15 | TRBJ2-2 | NA | TRBV6-5 | NA | CASSQSVLNTGELFF | TGTGCCAGCAGTCAATCGGTATTAAACACCGGGGAGCTGTTTTTT